The sequence of this T cell receptor beta chain was determined in a study of blood T cell repertoires in COVID-19. Overall study: PBMCs, B-cell-depleted T cells, or T cells were the source of the cDNA or gDNA that made up the material.

The CDR3 loop spans 16 amino acids. V trimming: 3 bases; J trimming: 6 bases; junction bases outside the gene matches: 8. CDR1 MDHEN and CDR2 SYDVKM come from the germline V gene. The repertoire was sequenced with immunoSEQ multiplex PCR; TCRdb's copy has only in-frame clones and lacks some. The sample has about 150,000 clones, 84% seen once. This chain uses TRBV28 with TRBJ1-6, with 7 bases that match TRBD1. This clonotype was sampled from a man aged 65 to 85 with acute or convalescent COVID-19. Sequenced material: peripheral blood. CDR3 nucleotides: TGTGCCAGCAGTTTCTTACCCCGGGACAGTAATTCACCCCTCCACTTT. Its protein product is CASSFLPRDSNSPLHF.